These T cell receptor beta chains were read from a single sample in a study of regulatory T cells in long-lasting Graves disease. A single record per CDR3 protein comes from TCRdb applying MiXCR to the multiplex PCR reads. The table lists more than 300,000 distinct CDR3 sequences, 15% of them singletons. The sequencing here drew on peripheral blood mononuclear cells (PBMCs), taken at new diagnosis, from a patient treated with antithyroid drugs. All receptors come from a female donor with Graves disease. The CDR3 runs from the conserved cysteine through the conserved F or W. Each record gives: clone size, J gene, D gene, V gene, CDR3 DNA, CDR3 protein. The D gene is left open where the match is weak. Expanded clones are given a class, and other clones once, few, many or no size at all.

>few|TRBJ1-6|TRBD1|TRBV2
TGTGCCAGCAGTGAACTAATGGGACAGGGTTATTCACCCCTCCACTTT
CASSELMGQGYSPLHF
>many|TRBJ2-2|TRBD1|TRBV29-1
TGCAGCGTTTGGGACAGCGCGAACACCGGGGAGCTGTTTTTT
CSVWDSANTGELFF
>many|TRBJ2-5|.|TRBV29-1
TGCAGCGCCGCCCGGAGTCAGGGGTGGGAGACCCAGTACTTC
CSAARSQGWETQYF
>many|TRBJ1-2|.|TRBV11-1
TGTGCCAGCAGCTTATTTCCCCGGAACTATGGCTACACCTTC
CASSLFPRNYGYTF
>many|TRBJ1-1|.|TRBV7-9
TGTGCCAGCAAAAAGGGATCGGACACTGAAGCTTTCTTT
CASKKGSDTEAFF
>many|TRBJ2-3|TRBD2|TRBV6-2/TRBV6-3
TGTGCCAGCAAAAGGCTAGCGGGGACAGATACGCAGTATTTT
CASKRLAGTDTQYF
>few|TRBJ1-1|.|TRBV4-1
TGCGCCAGCAGCCCGTCACAGGGTCCGGCTGAAGCTTTCTTT
CASSPSQGPAEAFF
>many|TRBJ2-3|TRBD2|TRBV29-1
TGCAGCGTGCCGACTAGCGGGAGAGTAAGCACAGATACGCAGTATTTT
CSVPTSGRVSTDTQYF
>many|TRBJ1-4|.|TRBV5-1
TGCGCCAGCAGCTTGGAGGGGGTTGCTAATGAAAAACTGTTTTTT
CASSLEGVANEKLFF
>many|TRBJ2-3|.|TRBV5-4
TGTGCCATCCACACGGGGGGCCATCAAACAGATACGCAGTATTTT
CAIHTGGHQTDTQYF
>.|TRBJ1-4|.|TRBV7-9
TGTGCCAGCAGCTCCGGGGGTAATGAAAAACTGTTTTTT
CASSSGGNEKLFF
>few|TRBJ1-2|.|TRBV7-3
TGTGCCAGCAGCTTATACCCCTCTAACTATGGCTACACCTTC
CASSLYPSNYGYTF
>many|TRBJ2-5|.|TRBV29-1
TGCAGCGTAATCAGACACCAAGAGACCCAGTACTTC
CSVIRHQETQYF
>many|TRBJ1-5|.|TRBV2
TGTGCCAGCCGAGAGTGGGGGCAGAATCAGCCCCAGCATTTT
CASREWGQNQPQHF
>.|TRBJ2-1|TRBD2|TRBV18
TGTGCCAGCTCACCTAAAGCGGGGGGCTACAATGAGCAGTTCTTC
CASSPKAGGYNEQFF
>many|TRBJ1-1|.|TRBV28
TGTGCCAGCGGTTACACTGAAGCTTTCTTT
CASGYTEAFF
>many|TRBJ2-2|TRBD1|TRBV7-9
TGTGCCAGCAGCAAGGACAGGGGTGACACCGGGGAGCTGTTTTTT
CASSKDRGDTGELFF
>few|TRBJ1-1|.|TRBV3-1
TGTGCCAGCAGCCCCAGACAGGTGGTGGGCACTGAAGCTTTCTTT
CASSPRQVVGTEAFF
>many|TRBJ2-1|.|TRBV27
TGTGCCAGCAGTATGGCCAGCAGGTTTGGGAACTACGAGCAGTTCTTC
CASSMASRFGNYEQFF
>.|TRBJ2-3|TRBD2|TRBV7-2
TGTGCCGGCAGCCCCCCTTTTGGCGCGGGGGGCACAGATACGCAGTATTTT
CAGSPPFGAGGTDTQYF
>many|TRBJ1-1|.|TRBV6-5
TGTGCCAGCAGTTACTCAAACCGGGGCCAAGAGATGGCTTTCTTT
CASSYSNRGQEMAFF
>many|TRBJ1-6|.|TRBV12-5
TGTGCTAGTGGCCACGGAGAATCACCCCTCCACTTT
CASGHGESPLHF
>many|TRBJ1-4|.|TRBV5-5
TGTGCCAGCAGCCCGACCCGGGAGCCTAATGAAAAACTGTTTTTT
CASSPTREPNEKLFF
>many|TRBJ2-1|.|TRBV20-1
TGCAGGGCCACACACAATGAGCAGTTCTTC
CRATHNEQFF
>many|TRBJ2-7|TRBD1|TRBV29-1
TGCAGCGTGGCCGGGACAGGCATTTCCTACGAGCAGTACTTC
CSVAGTGISYEQYF
>.|TRBJ1-2|.|TRBV12-3/TRBV12-4
TGTGCCAGCAGTTTCGAAAGTGGCTATGGCTACACCTTC
CASSFESGYGYTF
>.|TRBJ1-3|.|TRBV19
TGTGCCAGTAGTATACTCGGGACAAACTCTGGAAACACCATATATTTT
CASSILGTNSGNTIYF
>few|TRBJ2-7|.|TRBV6-1
TGTGCCAGCAGACACCGGACGGCACACTCCTACGAGCAGTACTTC
CASRHRTAHSYEQYF
>many|TRBJ1-1|.|TRBV12-5
TGTGCTAGTGGTTTGTCAGGGCACACTGAAGCTTTCTTT
CASGLSGHTEAFF
>.|TRBJ2-7|.|TRBV7-3
TGTGCCAGCAGCTTAAACGCCGTCGCCTCGGGAGAGCAGTACTTC
CASSLNAVASGEQYF
>many|TRBJ1-5|.|TRBV19
TGTGCCAGTAGCCTCAACGGGATCGGGGAGTCCAATCAGCCCCAGCATTTT
CASSLNGIGESNQPQHF
>.|TRBJ1-1|.|TRBV2
TGTGCCAGCAGTGAAACGCTCCCCACTGAAGCTTCCTTT
CASSETLPTEASF
>few|TRBJ2-7|TRBD1|TRBV27
TGTGCCAGCAGGCTCCAGACAGGGACCGAGCAGTACTTC
CASRLQTGTEQYF
>.|TRBJ2-7|TRBD1|TRBV5-5
TGTGCCAGCAGCGCGGTAGGACAGGGACACGACGAGCAGTACTTC
CASSAVGQGHDEQYF
>many|TRBJ2-1|.|TRBV14
TGTGCCAGCAGCCAAGCGGAGGGCTCCTACAATGAGCAGTTCTTC
CASSQAEGSYNEQFF
>many|TRBJ2-1|TRBD2|TRBV9
TGTGCCAGCAGCCCCCGGGGGGACTCCTACAATGAGCAGTTCTTC
CASSPRGDSYNEQFF
>few|TRBJ2-7|.|TRBV4-2
TGTGCCAGCAGCCAAGAGATAGAGGGGAAGGTATACGAGCAGTACTTC
CASSQEIEGKVYEQYF
>many|TRBJ2-3|.|TRBV6-5
TGTGCCAGCAGTTCAGGCGTCCCAGATACGCAGTATTTT
CASSSGVPDTQYF
>.|TRBJ1-3|.|TRBV3-1
TGTGCCAGCAGCCCGACCCAACACTCTGGAAACACCATATATTTT
CASSPTQHSGNTIYF
>many|TRBJ2-2|TRBD1|TRBV11-3
TGTGCCAGCAGCTTAAACGGACAGGGGCACGGGGAGCTGTTTTTT
CASSLNGQGHGELFF
>.|TRBJ2-7|TRBD1|TRBV19
TGTGCCAGTACTCCGGGACAGGGGGCCTACGAGCAGTACTTC
CASTPGQGAYEQYF
>few|TRBJ1-2|TRBD1|TRBV6-1
TGTGCCAGCAGTACGACCCCCACAGGGGGTGCTGGCTACACCTTC
CASSTTPTGGAGYTF
>many|TRBJ1-4|.|TRBV24-1
TGTGCCACCAGTGAACCGGGACTGAGTAATGAAAAACTGTTTTTT
CATSEPGLSNEKLFF
>.|TRBJ2-1|.|TRBV7-9
TGTGCCAGCAGCTTATGGGGCTCCGAAAATGAGCAGTTCTTC
CASSLWGSENEQFF
>many|TRBJ2-7|TRBD2|TRBV2
TGTGCCAGCAGAGAAGGACTAGCGGCCTCCTACGAGCAGTACTTC
CASREGLAASYEQYF
>once|TRBJ1-1|.|TRBV6-2/TRBV6-3
TGTGCCAGCAGTTACTCGTACTTAGGGGGGGACACTGAAGCTTTCTTT
CASSYSYLGGDTEAFF
>many|TRBJ2-3|.|TRBV20-1
TGCAGTGCTAGAAGGCCCGGGGGAAGCACAGATACGCAGTATTTT
CSARRPGGSTDTQYF
>many|TRBJ2-7|.|TRBV20-1
TGCAGTGCTAGGGAGGCGGATTCCTACGAGCAGTACTTC
CSAREADSYEQYF
>many|TRBJ1-5|.|TRBV3-1
TGTGCCAGCAGCCAAGGGAGGGGAGAGGCGTATCAGCCCCAGCATTTT
CASSQGRGEAYQPQHF
>few|TRBJ2-6|TRBD1|TRBV6-2/TRBV6-3
TGTGCCAGCAGTGAACAGGGGGGTAACTCTGGGGCCAACGTCCTGACTTTC
CASSEQGGNSGANVLTF
>many|TRBJ1-2|.|TRBV20-1
TGCAGTGCTCCCAGACCTGACGGGAGGGCCAATGGCTACACCTTC
CSAPRPDGRANGYTF
>many|TRBJ1-2|.|TRBV20-1
TGCAGCGCTCTCGGGGGTCTTGGAGGCTACACCTTC
CSALGGLGGYTF